This TCR beta chain was recorded in a study of human T cells and chemical hapten exposure (TCRdb year 2021). General notes on the study: For sensitization, 2% DPC in acetone was applied to a 2 cm by 2 cm area of upper inner arm skin. In alopecia patients, the study followed how the peripheral blood TCR repertoire changed in vivo over primary and secondary sensitization to diphenylcyclopropenone (DPC), a hapten. Patch testing was done on the upper back using Finn chambers containing 0.01% DPC, and results were scored after 6 days according to International Contact Dermatitis Research Group standards. The libraries were sequenced as a pool, and the TCR yield per sample differed mostly because of small variations in library volumes within the pool. Blood for TCR sequencing was provided by twenty-nine alopecia patients at one to four time points (pre-sensitization, 2, 6 and 24 weeks). The mostly female patient cohort included alopecia areata with under or over 50% scalp involvement, alopecia totalis and alopecia universalis. Throughout the study period of 20 to 30 weeks, patients also received therapeutic DPC doses to the scalp every week. Blood was sampled from patients pre-sensitization (week 0) and at 2, 6 and about 24 weeks after DPC sensitization. Results the study describes overall, beyond this receptor: All patients had alopecia, a presumed autoimmune disease, so their immune response might differ from that of healthy individuals. Significantly more large CDR3 similarity clusters were formed by expanded TCRs than by pre-sensitization or healthy control sets, consistent with antigen-driven responses. After repeated subsampling, the strength of the expansion versus patch-test correlation and the threshold at which it became significant changed. Patch test score correlated positively with the number of PT1 expanded TCRs, reaching significance at thresholds 8, 16 and 32 but not at 4. No change with DPC sensitization was found in the number of TCRs above 1 in 1000 frequency, and no evidence of global repertoire structure alterations was found.

Turning to this clonotype: Its antigen is not yet known. Base qualities are not provided; no much larger clone lies one nucleotide away.

Receptor libraries were prepared by RACE. Data came from a NextSeq 500. During library preparation, unique molecular identifiers were attached to individual cDNA molecules so that TCRs could be counted in a quantitative, reproducible way. Both TCR alpha and TCR beta chains were sequenced from each blood RNA sample. In the original analysis: The median number of TCRs per sample was approximately 93,000, ranging from roughly 20,000 to 690,600. V, J and CDR3 annotation of the TCR reads was performed with the Decombinator software suite. For the PS versus PT1 abundance plots, all samples were subsampled to the same number of TCRs (28,000). TCRs were defined as expanded if absent before sensitization and observed at least eight times at the 2-week time point. TCRdb redid the processing of the public reads, applying fastp at Q25 and MiXCR, and retained in-frame beta chains. Under each unique CDR3 protein, matching rows form one entry showing the most common genes and DNA. These V and J calls derive from TCRdb rather than the authors' analysis. The sample records roughly 380,000 distinct CDR3 sequences, about 6% of which are singletons. The top ten hold around 5.6% of the sample.

The sample's time point, from its label and the paper: patch test 2, 6 weeks after DPC sensitization. The treatment or condition tag for this specimen amounts to: therapeutic diphenylcyclopropenone sensitization with weekly scalp DPC. At each patch-test visit, blood was drawn before the patch test was applied. Patients were eligible if aged 18 to 70, diagnosed with alopecia and judged suitable for DPC therapy, and pregnant patients were excluded. Total RNA was extracted from unfractionated whole blood collected in Tempus Blood RNA tubes. This clonotype was obtained from a woman under 30 with alopecia areata. Some clones in this sample may be carry-over from other donors' samples. Material: whole blood, obtained in connection with sensitization to the hapten diphenylcyclopropenone (DPC).

In nucleotides, the sequence is TGTGCCAGCAGCTTGGCCGGGGGGGCCAGAGAGACCCAGTACTTC. Translated, it reads CASSLAGGARETQYF. The chain is encoded by TRBV5-4 joined to TRBJ2-5, with TRBD2 identical over 8 junction bases. From the cysteine through the phenylalanine, the CDR3 covers 15 amino acids. The DNA shown is the 45-base CDR3, in frame from base 1. V is cut back by 0 bases and J by 4 bases, with 5 bases in the junction unmatched. CDR1 and CDR2 (SGHNT, YYREEE) derive from the germline V gene (reference sequence).